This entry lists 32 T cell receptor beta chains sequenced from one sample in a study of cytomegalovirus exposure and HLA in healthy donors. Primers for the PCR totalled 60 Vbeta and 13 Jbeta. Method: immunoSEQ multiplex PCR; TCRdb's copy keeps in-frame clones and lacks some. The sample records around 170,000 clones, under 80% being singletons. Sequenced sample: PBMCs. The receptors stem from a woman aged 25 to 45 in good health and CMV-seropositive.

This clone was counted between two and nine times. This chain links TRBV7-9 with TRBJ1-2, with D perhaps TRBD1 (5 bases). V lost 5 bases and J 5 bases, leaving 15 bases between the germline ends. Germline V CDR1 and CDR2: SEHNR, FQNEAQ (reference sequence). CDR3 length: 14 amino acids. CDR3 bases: TGTGCCAGCAGCGACCCGAGGACACCATATGGCTACACCTTC. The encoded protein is CASSDPRTPYGYTF.

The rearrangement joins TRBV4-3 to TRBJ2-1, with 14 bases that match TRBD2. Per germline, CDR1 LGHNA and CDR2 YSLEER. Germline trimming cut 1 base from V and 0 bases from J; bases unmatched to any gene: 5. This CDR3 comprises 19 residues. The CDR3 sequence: CASSQGTSGGPSSYNEQFF. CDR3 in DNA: TGCGCCAGCAGCCAAGGGACTAGCGGGGGGCCCAGCTCCTACAATGAGCAGTTCTTC.

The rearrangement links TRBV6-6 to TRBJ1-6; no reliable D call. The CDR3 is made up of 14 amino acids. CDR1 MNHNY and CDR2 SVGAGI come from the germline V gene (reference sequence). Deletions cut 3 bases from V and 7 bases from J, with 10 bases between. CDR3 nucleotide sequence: TGTGCCAGCAGTTATGACCAGAGGAATTCACCCCTCCACTTT. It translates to CASSYDQRNSPLHF.

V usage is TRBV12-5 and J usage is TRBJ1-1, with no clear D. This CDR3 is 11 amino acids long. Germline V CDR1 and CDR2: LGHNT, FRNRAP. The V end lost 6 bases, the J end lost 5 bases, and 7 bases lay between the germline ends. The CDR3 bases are TGTGCTAGTGGCCCGGGGACTGAAGCTTTCTTT. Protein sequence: CASGPGTEAFF. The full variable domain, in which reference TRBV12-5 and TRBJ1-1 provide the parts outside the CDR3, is DARVTQTPRHKVTEMGQEVTMRCQPILGHNTVFWYRQTMMQGLELLAYFRNRAPLDDSGMPKDRFSAEMPDATLATLKIQPSEPRDSAVYFCASGPGTEAFFGQGTRLTVV.

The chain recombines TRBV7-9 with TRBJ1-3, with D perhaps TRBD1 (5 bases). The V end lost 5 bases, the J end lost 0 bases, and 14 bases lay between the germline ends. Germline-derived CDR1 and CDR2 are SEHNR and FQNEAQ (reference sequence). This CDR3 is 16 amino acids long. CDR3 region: CASSPRDGSSGNTIYF. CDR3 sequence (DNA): TGTGCCAGCAGCCCCCGGGACGGGAGCTCTGGAAACACCATATATTTT.

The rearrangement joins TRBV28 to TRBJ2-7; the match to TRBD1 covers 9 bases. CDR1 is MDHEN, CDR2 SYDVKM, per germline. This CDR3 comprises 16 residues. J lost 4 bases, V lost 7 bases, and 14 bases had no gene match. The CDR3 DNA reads TGTGCCAGCACCAAGCTTAGGGGACAGGGAGGATACGAGCAGTACTTC. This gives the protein CASTKLRGQGGYEQYF.

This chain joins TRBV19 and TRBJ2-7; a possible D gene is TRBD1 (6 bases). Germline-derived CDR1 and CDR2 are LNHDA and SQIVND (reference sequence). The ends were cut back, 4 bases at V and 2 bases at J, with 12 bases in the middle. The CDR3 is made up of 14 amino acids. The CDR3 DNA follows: TGTGCCAGTAGTAGAGAGACAGGAGCCTACGAGCAGTACTTC. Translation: CASSRETGAYEQYF.

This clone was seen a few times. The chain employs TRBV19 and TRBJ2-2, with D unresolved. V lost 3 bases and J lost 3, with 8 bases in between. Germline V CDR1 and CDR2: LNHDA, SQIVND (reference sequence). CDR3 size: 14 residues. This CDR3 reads CASSMKAHTGELFF. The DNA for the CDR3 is TGTGCCAGTAGTATGAAAGCCCACACCGGGGAGCTGTTTTTT.

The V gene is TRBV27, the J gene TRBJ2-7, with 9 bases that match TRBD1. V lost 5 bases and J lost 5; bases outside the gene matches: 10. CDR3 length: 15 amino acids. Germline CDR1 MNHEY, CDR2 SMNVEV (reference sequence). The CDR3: CASSTRRDRAHEQYF. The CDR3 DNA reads TGTGCCAGCAGTACGCGCCGGGACAGGGCCCACGAGCAGTACTTC.

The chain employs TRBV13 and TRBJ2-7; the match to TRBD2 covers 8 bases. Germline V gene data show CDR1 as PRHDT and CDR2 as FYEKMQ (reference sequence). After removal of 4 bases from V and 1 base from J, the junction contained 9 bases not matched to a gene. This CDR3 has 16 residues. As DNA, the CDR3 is TGTGCCAGCAGCTACAGAACTAGCGGTCTATCCTACGAGCAGTACTTC. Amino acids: CASSYRTSGLSYEQYF.

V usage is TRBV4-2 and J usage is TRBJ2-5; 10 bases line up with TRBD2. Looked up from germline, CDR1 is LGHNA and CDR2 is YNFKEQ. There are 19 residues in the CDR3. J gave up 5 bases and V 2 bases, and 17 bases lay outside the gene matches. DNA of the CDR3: TGTGCCAGCAGCCAACTAAACAACCCTAGCGGGGGCATGGGGGAGACCCAGTACTTC. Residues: CASSQLNNPSGGMGETQYF.

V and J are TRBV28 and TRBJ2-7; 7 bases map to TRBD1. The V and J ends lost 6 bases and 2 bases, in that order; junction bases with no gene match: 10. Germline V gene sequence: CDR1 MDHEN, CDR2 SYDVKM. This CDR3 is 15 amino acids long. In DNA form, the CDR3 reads TGTGCCAGCAGCCCGAACAGGGGCGCCCCCTACGAGCAGTACTTC. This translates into CASSPNRGAPYEQYF.

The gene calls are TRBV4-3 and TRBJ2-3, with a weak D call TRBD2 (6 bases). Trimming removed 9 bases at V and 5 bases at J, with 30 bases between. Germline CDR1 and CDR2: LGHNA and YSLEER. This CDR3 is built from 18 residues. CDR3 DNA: TGCGCCAGAACCAATATGAATCCCAAGCGGACTACCGTAGATACGCAGTATTTT. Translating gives CARTNMNPKRTTVDTQYF.

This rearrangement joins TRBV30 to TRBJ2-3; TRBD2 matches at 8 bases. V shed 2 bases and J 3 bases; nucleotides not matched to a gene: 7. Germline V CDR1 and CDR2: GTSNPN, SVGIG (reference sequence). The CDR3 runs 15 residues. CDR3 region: CAWSKAGGATDTQYF. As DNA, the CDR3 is TGTGCCTGGAGTAAGGCCGGGGGGGCTACAGATACGCAGTATTTT.

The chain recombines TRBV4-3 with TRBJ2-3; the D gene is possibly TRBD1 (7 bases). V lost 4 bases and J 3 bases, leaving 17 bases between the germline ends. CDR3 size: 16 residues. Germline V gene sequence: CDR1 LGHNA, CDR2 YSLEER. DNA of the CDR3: TGCGCCAGCAGCCTGGGGGAGGCAGGGGGGACAGATACGCAGTATTTT. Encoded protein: CASSLGEAGGTDTQYF.

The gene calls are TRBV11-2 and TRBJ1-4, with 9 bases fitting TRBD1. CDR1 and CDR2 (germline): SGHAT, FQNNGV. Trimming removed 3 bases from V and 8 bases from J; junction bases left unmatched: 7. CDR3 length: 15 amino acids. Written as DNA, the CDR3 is TGTGCCAGCAGCTTCGGGACAGGGATGGGAGAAAAACTGTTTTTT. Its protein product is CASSFGTGMGEKLFF.

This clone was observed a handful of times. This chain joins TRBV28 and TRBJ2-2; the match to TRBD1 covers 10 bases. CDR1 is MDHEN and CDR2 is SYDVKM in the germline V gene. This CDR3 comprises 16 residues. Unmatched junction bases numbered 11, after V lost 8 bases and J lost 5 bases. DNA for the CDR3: TGTGCCAGCCGCGCCCCGACAGGGGGCGAGACCGGGGAGCTGTTTTTT. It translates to CASRAPTGGETGELFF.

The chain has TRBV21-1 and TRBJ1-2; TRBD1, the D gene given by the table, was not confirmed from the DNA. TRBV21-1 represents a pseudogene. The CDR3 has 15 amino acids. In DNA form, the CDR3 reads TGTGCCAGCAGCAGACGACAGGGGGCCAGCTATGGCTACACCTTC. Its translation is CASSRRQGASYGYTF.

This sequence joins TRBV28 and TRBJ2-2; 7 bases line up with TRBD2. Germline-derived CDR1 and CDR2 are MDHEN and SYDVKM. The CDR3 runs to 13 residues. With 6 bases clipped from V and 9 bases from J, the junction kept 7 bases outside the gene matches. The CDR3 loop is CASSGAGLRELFF. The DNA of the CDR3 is TGTGCCAGCAGCGGAGCGGGGCTCAGGGAGCTGTTTTTT.

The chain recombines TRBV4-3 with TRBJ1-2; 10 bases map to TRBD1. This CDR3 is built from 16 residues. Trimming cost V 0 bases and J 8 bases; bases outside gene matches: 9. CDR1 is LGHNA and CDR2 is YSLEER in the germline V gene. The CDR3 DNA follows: TGCGCCAGCAGCCAAGAAACCCCGGGACAGGGGACCGGCTACACCTTC. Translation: CASSQETPGQGTGYTF.

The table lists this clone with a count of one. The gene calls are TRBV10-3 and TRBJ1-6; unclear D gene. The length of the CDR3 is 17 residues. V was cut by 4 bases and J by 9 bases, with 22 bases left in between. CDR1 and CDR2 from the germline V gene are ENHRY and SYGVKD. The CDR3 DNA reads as TGTGCCATCAGTGCTGGGTCCCAGGTGGGGAGATCTTCACCCCTCCACTTT. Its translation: CAISAGSQVGRSSPLHF.

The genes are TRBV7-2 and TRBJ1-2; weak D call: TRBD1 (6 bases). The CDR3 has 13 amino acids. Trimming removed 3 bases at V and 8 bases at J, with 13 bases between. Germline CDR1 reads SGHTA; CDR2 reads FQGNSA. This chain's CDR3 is CASSFPGDLGYTF. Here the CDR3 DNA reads TGTGCCAGCAGCTTTCCAGGGGATTTGGGCTACACCTTC.

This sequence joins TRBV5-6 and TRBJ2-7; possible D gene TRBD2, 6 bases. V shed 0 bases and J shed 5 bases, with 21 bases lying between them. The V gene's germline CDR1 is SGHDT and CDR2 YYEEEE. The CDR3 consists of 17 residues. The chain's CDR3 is CASSLGRRMGGKDEQYF. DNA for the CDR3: TGTGCCAGCAGCTTGGGACGACGGATGGGGGGTAAGGACGAGCAGTACTTC.

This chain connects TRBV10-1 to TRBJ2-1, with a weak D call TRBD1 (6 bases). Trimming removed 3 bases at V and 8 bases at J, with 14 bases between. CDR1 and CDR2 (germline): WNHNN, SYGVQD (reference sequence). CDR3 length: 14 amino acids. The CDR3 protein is CASSDRGGSDEQFF. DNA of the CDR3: TGCGCCAGCAGTGACAGGGGTGGGTCCGATGAGCAGTTCTTC.

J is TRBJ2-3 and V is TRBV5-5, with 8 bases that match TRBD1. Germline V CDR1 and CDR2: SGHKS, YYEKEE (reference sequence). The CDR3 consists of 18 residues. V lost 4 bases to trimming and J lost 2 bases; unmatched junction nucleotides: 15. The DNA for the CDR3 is TGTGCCAGCAGCCCACGGACAGGGTTCCCTCGGGTCACAGATACGCAGTATTTT. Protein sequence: CASSPRTGFPRVTDTQYF.

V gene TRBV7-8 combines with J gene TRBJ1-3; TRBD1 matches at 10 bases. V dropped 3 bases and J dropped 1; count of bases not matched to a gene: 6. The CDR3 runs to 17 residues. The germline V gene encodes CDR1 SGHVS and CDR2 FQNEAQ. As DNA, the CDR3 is TGTGCCAGCAGCTTGACTCCGGGACAGGGGTCTGGAAACACCATATATTTT. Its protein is CASSLTPGQGSGNTIYF. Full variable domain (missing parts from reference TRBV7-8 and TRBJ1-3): GAGVSQSPRYKVAKRGQDVALRCDPISGHVSLFWYQQALGQGPEFLTYFQNEAQLDKSGLPSDRFFAERPEGSVSTLKIQRTQQEDSAVYLCASSLTPGQGSGNTIYFGEGSWLTVV.

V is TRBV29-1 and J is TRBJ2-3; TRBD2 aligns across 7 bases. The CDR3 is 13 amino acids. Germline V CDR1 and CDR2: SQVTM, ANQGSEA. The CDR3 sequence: CRAGSQSTDTQYF. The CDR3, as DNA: TGCAGAGCGGGGAGTCAGTCCACAGATACGCAGTATTTT.

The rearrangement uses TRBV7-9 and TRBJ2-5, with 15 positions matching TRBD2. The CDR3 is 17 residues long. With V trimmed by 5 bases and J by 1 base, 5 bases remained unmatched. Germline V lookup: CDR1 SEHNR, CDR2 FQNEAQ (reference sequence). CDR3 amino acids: CASSPKGLAGGQETQYF. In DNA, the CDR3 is TGTGCCAGCAGCCCGAAGGGACTAGCGGGGGGCCAAGAGACCCAGTACTTC.

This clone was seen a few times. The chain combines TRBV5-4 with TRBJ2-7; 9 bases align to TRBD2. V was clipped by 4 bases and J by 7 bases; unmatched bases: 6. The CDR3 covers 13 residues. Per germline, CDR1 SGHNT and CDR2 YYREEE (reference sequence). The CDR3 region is CASSAGLAGEQYF. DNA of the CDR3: TGTGCCAGCAGCGCGGGACTAGCTGGTGAGCAGTACTTC.

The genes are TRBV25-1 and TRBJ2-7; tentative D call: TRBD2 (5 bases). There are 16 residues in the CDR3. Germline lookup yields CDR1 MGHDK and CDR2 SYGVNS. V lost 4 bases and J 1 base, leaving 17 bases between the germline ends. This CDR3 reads CASSALDGTFSYEQYF. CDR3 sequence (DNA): TGTGCCAGCAGTGCACTAGACGGTACCTTTTCCTACGAGCAGTACTTC.

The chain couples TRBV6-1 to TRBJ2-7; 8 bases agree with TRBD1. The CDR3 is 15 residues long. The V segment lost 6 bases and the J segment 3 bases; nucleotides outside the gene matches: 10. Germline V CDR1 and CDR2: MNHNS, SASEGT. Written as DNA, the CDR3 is TGTGCCAGCAGCGACAGGGGTCGGGCGATCTACGAGCAGTACTTC. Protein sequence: CASSDRGRAIYEQYF.

CDR3 sequence: CASSSWTGPYGYTF. CDR3 nucleotide sequence: TGTGCCAGCAGCTCCTGGACAGGTCCCTATGGCTACACCTTC. The genes are TRBV7-2 and TRBJ1-2; 7 nucleotides align to TRBD1. From germline, CDR1 is SGHTA and CDR2 FQGNSA. The CDR3 extends over 14 amino acids. J was trimmed by 4 bases and V by 4 bases; bases with no gene match: 6.